These T cell receptor beta chains were read from a single sample in a study of blood T cells in healthy people across ages. TCRdb ran MiXCR on the 5' RACE reads and lists one entry per CDR3 protein. The sample records about 1,600,000 distinct CDR3 sequences, roughly 45% being singletons. Material: blood. These receptors were collected from a woman between 18 and 30 years old in good health. CDR3s include the opening cysteine and the closing phenylalanine or tryptophan. Fields, in order: D gene, J gene, clone size, V gene, CDR3 DNA, CDR3 protein. The D gene is left open where the match is weak. Part of the rows lack a size; the others show once, few, many or a class for expanded clones.

D: -
J: TRBJ2-7
size: few
V: TRBV12-3/TRBV12-4
DNA: TGTGCCAGCAGCCAAGACACAGCCCTGAAGTACTTC
CDR3: CASSQDTALKYF

D: -
J: TRBJ1-1
size: -
V: TRBV6-6
DNA: TGTGCCAGCAGTTACGCGGGGATTCGGACTGAAGCTTTCTTT
CDR3: CASSYAGIRTEAFF

D: -
J: TRBJ2-7
size: few
V: TRBV4-1
DNA: TGCGCCAGCAGCCAAGGGGGGGAACTATACGAGCAGTACTTC
CDR3: CASSQGGELYEQYF

D: -
J: TRBJ2-7
size: few
V: TRBV3-1
DNA: TGTGCCAGCAGCTTAAGTGGGCGCCAAACCTACGAGCAGTACTTC
CDR3: CASSLSGRQTYEQYF

D: TRBD2
J: TRBJ2-3
size: -
V: TRBV6-5
DNA: TGTGCCAGCAGTTACGGCGGGGGTCCTAGCACAGATACGCAGTATTTT
CDR3: CASSYGGGPSTDTQYF

D: TRBD1
J: TRBJ1-2
size: -
V: TRBV4-1
DNA: TGCGCCAGCAGCCGGGAGGGACAGGGCGACTATGGCTACACCTTC
CDR3: CASSREGQGDYGYTF

D: -
J: TRBJ1-5
size: -
V: TRBV5-6
DNA: TGTGCCAGCAGCTTGCTCGGCCGAAGGGGTGGAAGCAATCAGCCCCAGCATTTT
CDR3: CASSLLGRRGGSNQPQHF

D: -
J: TRBJ1-1
size: few
V: TRBV11-1
DNA: TGTGCCAGCAGCTCCCCCCGAAAGGCTACTAACACTGAAGCTTTCTTT
CDR3: CASSSPRKATNTEAFF

D: -
J: TRBJ2-3
size: -
V: TRBV3-1
DNA: TGTGCCAGCACCCAAGGGGCGGGACCAAGCACAGATACGCAGTATTTT
CDR3: CASTQGAGPSTDTQYF

D: TRBD1
J: TRBJ2-7
size: many
V: TRBV28
DNA: TGTGCCAGCAGTTTCCGGGACAGGGGCTCCTACGAGCAGTACTTC
CDR3: CASSFRDRGSYEQYF

D: -
J: TRBJ1-1
size: -
V: TRBV10-1
DNA: TGCGCCAGCAGGTGGGGGGGAGAAGCTTTCTTT
CDR3: CASRWGGEAFF

D: -
J: TRBJ2-3
size: few
V: TRBV6-6
DNA: TGTGCCAGCAAAGCCAGCACAGATACGCAGTATTTT
CDR3: CASKASTDTQYF

D: -
J: TRBJ2-3
size: few
V: TRBV20-1
DNA: TGCAGTGCCCCTACCGGGGTCGGCAAGGATACGCAGTATTTT
CDR3: CSAPTGVGKDTQYF

D: -
J: TRBJ2-7
size: -
V: TRBV20-1
DNA: TGCAGTGGCGGGGCGTCGTACTTC
CDR3: CSGGASYF

D: TRBD1
J: TRBJ2-3
size: -
V: TRBV10-3
DNA: TGTGCCATCAGTGCAGGGGGCGCGGATACGCAGTATTTT
CDR3: CAISAGGADTQYF

D: -
J: TRBJ2-1
size: few
V: TRBV7-9
DNA: TGTGCCAGCAGCTCTGGCCCGTCCAATGAGCAGTTCTTC
CDR3: CASSSGPSNEQFF

D: -
J: TRBJ2-5
size: -
V: TRBV10-3
DNA: TGTGCCACACAGGAACAAGAGACCCAGTACTTC
CDR3: CATQEQETQYF

D: TRBD1
J: TRBJ1-4
size: -
V: TRBV3-1
DNA: TGTGCCAGCAGCCATCGACAGGGGAGTGAAAAACTGTTTTTT
CDR3: CASSHRQGSEKLFF

D: -
J: TRBJ2-1
size: -
V: TRBV28
DNA: TGTGCCGGCAACACCGGGACTCCCGAAGCAAGGAAGCAGTTCTTC
CDR3: CAGNTGTPEARKQFF

D: TRBD1
J: TRBJ1-4
size: -
V: TRBV6-5
DNA: TGTGCCAGCAGGAAGACAGGGAATAATGAAAAACTGTTTTTT
CDR3: CASRKTGNNEKLFF

D: TRBD2
J: TRBJ2-1
size: few
V: TRBV10-3
DNA: TGTGCCATCAGCGAAGGGACTAGCAGTTACAATGAGCAGTTCTTC
CDR3: CAISEGTSSYNEQFF

D: -
J: TRBJ2-4
size: -
V: TRBV25-1
DNA: TGTGCCAGCAGTGAAGTTGGAGGGGGAACCAAAAACATTCAGTACTTC
CDR3: CASSEVGGGTKNIQYF

D: TRBD1
J: TRBJ2-7
size: -
V: TRBV7-9
DNA: TGTGCCAGCAGCCCGGGACAGGGGGACTCCTACAATGAGCAGTACTTC
CDR3: CASSPGQGDSYNEQYF

D: -
J: TRBJ1-2
size: -
V: TRBV6-1
DNA: TGTGCCAGCAGGGAATCACAGGATTACTATGGCTACACCTTC
CDR3: CASRESQDYYGYTF

D: -
J: TRBJ2-7
size: -
V: TRBV7-2
DNA: TGTGCCAGCAGCTTAGGCCGAGGGCAGTCCTACGAGCAGTACTTC
CDR3: CASSLGRGQSYEQYF

D: -
J: TRBJ2-1
size: few
V: TRBV5-1
DNA: TGCGCCAGCAGCTTGGGAGGGGCCCACAATGAGCAGTTCTTC
CDR3: CASSLGGAHNEQFF

D: -
J: TRBJ2-5
size: -
V: TRBV10-3
DNA: TGTGCCATCAGCGTCGGTCAACCTGAGACCCAGTACTTC
CDR3: CAISVGQPETQYF

D: TRBD2
J: TRBJ2-1
size: few
V: TRBV27
DNA: TGTGCCAGCAGTTTATCGAGTAGCGGGGGGGTCCATGAGCAGTTCTTC
CDR3: CASSLSSSGGVHEQFF

D: -
J: TRBJ2-3
size: -
V: TRBV20-1
DNA: TGCAGTGCTAGGGGGGACTCCTTATACACGCAGTATTTT
CDR3: CSARGDSLYTQYF

D: TRBD1
J: TRBJ1-2
size: -
V: TRBV27
DNA: TGTGCCAGCAGTTCCTTCGGGACAGCTAACTATGGCTACACCTTC
CDR3: CASSSFGTANYGYTF

D: TRBD2
J: TRBJ2-5
size: -
V: TRBV12-3/TRBV12-4
DNA: TGTGCCAGCAGTTCAAGCGGGGGGAACCGAGAGACCCAGTACTTC
CDR3: CASSSSGGNRETQYF

D: -
J: TRBJ2-3
size: few
V: TRBV5-1
DNA: TGCGCCAGCAGCTTAGAGACAGTGCGGGATACGCAGTATTTT
CDR3: CASSLETVRDTQYF

D: TRBD2
J: TRBJ2-7
size: -
V: TRBV6-1
DNA: TGTGCCAGCAGTGAAAGGCTAGCGGGAGGACTGGGGGACGAGCAGTACTTC
CDR3: CASSERLAGGLGDEQYF

D: -
J: TRBJ1-4
size: few
V: TRBV7-9
DNA: TGTGCCAGCAGCTTACTGGCCCAGCCTAATGAAAAACTGTTTTTT
CDR3: CASSLLAQPNEKLFF

D: TRBD2
J: TRBJ2-1
size: -
V: TRBV7-2
DNA: TGTGCCAGCAGCTCAGTAGCGGGGTACTCCTACAATGAGCAGTTCTTC
CDR3: CASSSVAGYSYNEQFF

D: -
J: TRBJ1-6
size: -
V: TRBV3-1
DNA: TGTGCCAGCAGCGGGAGTGGGCGCCGGGATTCACCCCTCCACTTT
CDR3: CASSGSGRRDSPLHF

D: -
J: TRBJ2-1
size: few
V: TRBV27
DNA: TGTGCCAGCAGTTTAGGAGCGTCCGCCCAGTTCTTC
CDR3: CASSLGASAQFF

D: -
J: TRBJ2-1
size: -
V: TRBV4-1
DNA: TGCGCCAGCAGCCAGACGGAAACAGAGCAGTTCTTC
CDR3: CASSQTETEQFF

D: TRBD1
J: TRBJ2-3
size: -
V: TRBV29-1
DNA: TGCAGCTACGAGGGGGGACAGGGGGAAACAGATACGCAGTATTTT
CDR3: CSYEGGQGETDTQYF

D: TRBD2
J: TRBJ2-7
size: few
V: TRBV12-3/TRBV12-4
DNA: TGTGCCAGCAGTTTTATCATGGCTAGCGGGAGTTACGAGCAGTACTTC
CDR3: CASSFIMASGSYEQYF

D: -
J: TRBJ1-5
size: -
V: TRBV24-1
DNA: TGTGCCACCGCCCCCCGGGGGACGGACCAGCCCCAGCATTTT
CDR3: CATAPRGTDQPQHF

D: -
J: TRBJ1-2
size: few
V: TRBV20-1
DNA: TGCAGTGCACCGAACAGGGAGGAGAACTATGGCTACACCTTC
CDR3: CSAPNREENYGYTF

D: -
J: TRBJ2-7
size: -
V: TRBV6-6
DNA: TGTGCCAGCAGTTACTCGGCATTCTACGAGCAGTACTTC
CDR3: CASSYSAFYEQYF

D: TRBD2
J: TRBJ2-1
size: -
V: TRBV13
DNA: TGTGCCAGCAGCTTATTTCAAGCGGGAGGCAATGAGCAGTTCTTC
CDR3: CASSLFQAGGNEQFF

D: TRBD2
J: TRBJ2-5
size: once
V: TRBV20-1
DNA: TGCAGTGCTAGGTTGGGTAGCGGGAGGGCCGGTGAGACCCAGTACTTC
CDR3: CSARLGSGRAGETQYF

D: TRBD2
J: TRBJ2-5
size: -
V: TRBV5-1
DNA: TGCGCCAGCAGCTTGGTAGCGGGGTACCAAGAGACCCAGTACTTC
CDR3: CASSLVAGYQETQYF

D: TRBD2
J: TRBJ2-3
size: many
V: TRBV6-5
DNA: TGTGCCAGCAGTTACGGAGCGGGGGGCACAGATACGCAGTATTTT
CDR3: CASSYGAGGTDTQYF

D: TRBD1
J: TRBJ1-2
size: -
V: TRBV30
DNA: TGTGCCTGGAGTGTGGGACAGGGCAACTATGGCTACACCTTC
CDR3: CAWSVGQGNYGYTF

D: -
J: TRBJ2-2
size: few
V: TRBV29-1
DNA: TGCAGCGCTCCACAGGGAACCGGGGAGCTGTTTTTT
CDR3: CSAPQGTGELFF

D: -
J: TRBJ1-1
size: -
V: TRBV4-1
DNA: TGCGCCAGCAGCCAAACCATCCCGGGGAGGGACACTGAAGCTTTCTTT
CDR3: CASSQTIPGRDTEAFF

D: -
J: TRBJ2-5
size: -
V: TRBV6-5
DNA: TGTGCCAGCAAGGGGCAGCCTTACCAAGAGACCCAGTACTTC
CDR3: CASKGQPYQETQYF

D: TRBD1
J: TRBJ2-7
size: few
V: TRBV25-1
DNA: TGTGCCAGCAGTGAATTTCTGGGACAGAGTAACGAGCAGTACTTC
CDR3: CASSEFLGQSNEQYF

D: -
J: TRBJ1-1
size: -
V: TRBV4-2
DNA: TGTGCCAGCAGCCAAGATCGCCAGAGTGAAGCTTTCTTT
CDR3: CASSQDRQSEAFF